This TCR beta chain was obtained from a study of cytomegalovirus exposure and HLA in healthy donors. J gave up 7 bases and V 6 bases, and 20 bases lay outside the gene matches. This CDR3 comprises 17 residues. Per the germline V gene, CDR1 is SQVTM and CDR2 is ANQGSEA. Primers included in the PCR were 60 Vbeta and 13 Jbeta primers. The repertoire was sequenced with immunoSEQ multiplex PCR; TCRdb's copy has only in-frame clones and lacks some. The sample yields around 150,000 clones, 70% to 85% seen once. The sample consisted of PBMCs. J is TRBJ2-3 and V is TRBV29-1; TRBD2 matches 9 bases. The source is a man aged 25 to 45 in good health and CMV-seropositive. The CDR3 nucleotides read TGCAGCGTCGCCCAACCGCTAGGGTTAGCGGGAGTATATACGCAGTATTTT. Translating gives CSVAQPLGLAGVYTQYF.